This TCR beta chain stems from a study of blood T cell repertoires in COVID-19. In the original processing: Nucleated cell number was recorded as an estimate derived from reference gene primer amplification. Data came from immunoSEQ multiplex PCR; TCRdb stores just in-frame clones and leaves some out. From that table come the V and J calls and clone size; the DNA was used to work out D and trimming. The sample has more than 250,000 clones; approximately 84% are singletons. The CDR3 totals 14 residues. Germline CDR1 and CDR2: MDHEN and SYDVKM. Trimming took 2 bases from V and 6 from J, leaving 13 bases between them. Membership in each cohort depended on participant-reported clinical history. This clone was counted only a few times.

The receptor was derived from a woman between 18 and 29 years old who had recovered from COVID-19. This chain joins TRBV28 and TRBJ1-1, with D possibly matching TRBD1 (5 bases). Sequenced sample: PBMCs or T cells enriched from blood (not recorded which). This CDR3 is CASSLGTARPEAFF. The CDR3 DNA is TGTGCCAGCAGTTTAGGGACTGCTCGTCCTGAAGCTTTCTTT.